This TCR beta chain was observed in a study of T cells after yellow fever vaccination. Study-wide points: There was a possibility that FACS-sorted repertoires contained abundant clonotypes contaminating from the bulk population. Re-detected after boosting: most primary clones, almost 98% of CD4 and about 85% of CD8.

The sample holds many counts of this clonotype. What it binds is not known. Germline CDR1 and CDR2: SGHDN and FVKESK. This CDR3 is 22 amino acids long. Germline trimming cut 0 bases from V and 0 bases from J; bases unmatched to any gene: 19. The study made its TCR cDNA through 5'RACE template switching. That step introduced a universal primer site along with UMIs. From the 5' RACE reads, TCRdb called clonotypes with MiXCR, one entry per CDR3 protein. The repertoire holds about 220,000 distinct CDR3 sequences, with under 3.5% as singletons. The clonotype was recovered from a young man who received the YFV17D yellow fever vaccine. The V call is TRBV14, the J call TRBJ1-5; 8 bases are shared with TRBD1. Sequencing was performed on CD4+ T cells sorted from PBMCs, taken 10 days after the yellow fever booster vaccination. The CDR3 DNA reads TGTGCCAGCAGCCAAGATATATACACCCCCGGGACAGGAGGCTATAGCAATCAGCCCCAGCATTTT. This gives the protein CASSQDIYTPGTGGYSNQPQHF.